This T cell receptor (beta chain) was profiled in a study of T-cell reconstitution after alpha-beta-depleted transplantation in children. This clonotype came up many times. Library preparation (for TCRbeta) was performed with unique molecular identifiers. TCRdb re-analysed the PCR reads in MiXCR, keeping a single row per CDR3 protein. Among approximately 44,000 distinct CDR3 sequences listed, roughly 5% were seen once. Germline V CDR1 and CDR2: SEHNR, FQNEAQ (reference sequence). The CDR3 contains 11 residues. V was clipped by 8 bases and J by 8 bases, with 10 bases between them. The chain carries TRBV7-9 and TRBJ1-5; D may be TRBD1 (5 bases). This receptor was identified in a female patient aged 2 to 10 who had a stem cell transplant for aplastic anemia, so the T cells may come from the graft donor. The sample consisted of PBMCs, mostly from graft donor cells, taken 60 days after TCRalphabeta/CD19-depleted stem cell transplant. The CDR3 DNA follows: TGTGCCAGCGGGACGTATGAGCCCCAGCATTTT. Its protein product is CASGTYEPQHF.